Sequencing of this TCR beta chain was carried out in a study of T cell changes during pregnancy in multiple sclerosis. This CDR3 has 17 residues. Germline CDR1 reads SGHNT; CDR2 reads YENEEA. The ends lost 5 bases at V and 0 bases at J; junction bases unmatched: 5. Data came from immunoSEQ multiplex PCR; TCRdb stores just in-frame clones and leaves some out. Altogether about 110,000 clones are present, more than 80% being singletons, with the ten largest covering less than 2%. The TCR comes from a female donor with multiple sclerosis, enrolled in a pregnancy study. This sequence joins TRBV11-3 and TRBJ2-7, with 15 bases that match TRBD2. The source material was peripheral blood, sampled before pregnancy. CDR3 protein: CASSPGLAGGISYEQYF. In DNA form, the CDR3 reads TGTGCCAGCAGCCCGGGACTAGCGGGGGGCATCTCCTACGAGCAGTACTTC.